This passage covers 2 T cell receptor beta chains from one sample sequenced in a study of human T cells and chemical hapten exposure. Someone pulled total RNA out of unfractionated whole blood. TCRdb re-called the 5' RACE reads through MiXCR, storing one row per CDR3 protein. The sample carries 95,000 to 120,000 distinct CDR3 sequences, 19% recorded once. These receptors originate from a human donor in good health.

The chain couples TRBV2 to TRBJ2-3, with D unclear. The V and J ends lost 7 bases and 5 bases respectively, with 10 bases between them. This CDR3 region has 12 residues. Germline CDR1 reads SNHLY; CDR2 reads FYNNEI. CDR3 DNA sequence: TGTGCCAGCAATTATCATGGAGATACGCAGTATTTT. This sequence encodes CASNYHGDTQYF.

V gene TRBV6-2 or TRBV6-3 combines with J gene TRBJ2-7, with D perhaps matching TRBD2 (6 bases). V was shortened by 7 bases and J by 0 bases, with 19 bases between the two germline ends. Germline V lookup: CDR1 MNHEY, CDR2 SVGEGT. The CDR3 length is 16 residues. The CDR3 sequence is CASNSDRRGPSYEQYF. The CDR3, as DNA: TGTGCCAGCAACTCCGATCGGCGGGGCCCCTCCTACGAGCAGTACTTC.